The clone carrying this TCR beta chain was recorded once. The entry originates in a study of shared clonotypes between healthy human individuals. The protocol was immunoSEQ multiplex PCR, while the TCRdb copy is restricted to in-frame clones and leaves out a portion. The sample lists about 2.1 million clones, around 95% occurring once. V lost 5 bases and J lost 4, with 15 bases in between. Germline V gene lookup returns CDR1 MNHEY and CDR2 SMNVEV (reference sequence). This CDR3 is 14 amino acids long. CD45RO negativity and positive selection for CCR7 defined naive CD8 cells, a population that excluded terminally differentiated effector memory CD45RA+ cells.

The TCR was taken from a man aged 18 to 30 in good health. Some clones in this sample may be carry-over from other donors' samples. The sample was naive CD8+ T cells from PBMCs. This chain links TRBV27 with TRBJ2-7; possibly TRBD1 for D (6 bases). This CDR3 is CASSPTGHYYEQYF. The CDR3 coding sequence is TGTGCCAGCAGTCCAACGGGACATTATTACGAGCAGTACTTC.